A selection of T cell receptor beta chains follows, all from one sample in a study of CD8 T cells in Susac syndrome. TCRdb re-called the immunoSEQ multiplex PCR reads with MiXCR, one entry per CDR3 protein. The table lists 53,000 or so distinct CDR3 sequences, over 85% of them singletons. Sequenced input: CD8+ T cells from PBMCs. These receptors originate from a human donor in good health. The CDR3 runs from the conserved cysteine through the conserved F or W. D genes are given only for firm matches. Not every row has a clone size; where given, it reads once, few, many or a size class.

>16|TRBJ1-1|-|-|TRBV7-9
TGTGCCAGCAGCTCAATGTCAGAGGATATGAACACTGAAGCTTTCTTT
CASSSMSEDMNTEAFF
>14|TRBJ2-7|-|TRBD1|TRBV7-2
TGTGCCAGCAGCTTGGGGACAGGCTGGATCGAGCAGTACTTC
CASSLGTGWIEQYF
>17|TRBJ2-1|-|-|TRBV5-6
TGTGCCAGCAGCCCTTCGACAGGCCTGAGCTCCTACAATGAGCAGTTCTTC
CASSPSTGLSSYNEQFF
>12|TRBJ2-1|-|-|TRBV24-1
TGTGCCACCAGTGAGAGGATCAATGAGCAGTTCTTC
CATSERINEQFF
>16|TRBJ2-1|-|-|TRBV29-1
TGCAGCGTTGAAGATGTTGGGCCCTGGGACGTGAATGAGCAGTTCTTC
CSVEDVGPWDVNEQFF
>15|TRBJ2-5|-|-|TRBV20-1
TGCAGTGCTAGAGAATACGACACCCCGGCGGAGACCCAGTACTTC
CSAREYDTPAETQYF
>13|TRBJ2-7|-|-|TRBV7-2
TGTGCCAGCAGCCAGGAACTATTCTACGAGCAGTACTTC
CASSQELFYEQYF
>15|TRBJ1-5|-|TRBD1|TRBV27
TGTGCCAGCAGTACCGGGACAGGGAGCAATCAGCCCCAGCATTTT
CASSTGTGSNQPQHF
>15|TRBJ2-2|-|-|TRBV28
TGTGCCAGCAGTCCCGGACGGCATAACACCGGGGAGCTGTTTTTT
CASSPGRHNTGELFF
>14|TRBJ2-7|-|TRBD1|TRBV13
TGTGCCAGCAGTGGACAGGGGAGTCCCTACGAGCAGTACTTC
CASSGQGSPYEQYF
>18|TRBJ1-1|-|-|TRBV14
TGTGCCAGCAGCCAAGGCCTAGGGACTGTAGTCATGAACACTGAAGCTTTCTTT
CASSQGLGTVVMNTEAFF
>14|TRBJ2-2|-|TRBD2|TRBV6-1
TGTGCCAGCAGTGAACTAGCGGACACCGGGGAGCTGTTTTTT
CASSELADTGELFF
>14|TRBJ1-1|once|-|TRBV12-3/TRBV12-4
TGTGCCAGCAGTTTCAACGGGCTGGGCACTGAAGCTTTCTTT
CASSFNGLGTEAFF
>17|TRBJ2-7|-|-|TRBV7-9
TGTGCCAGCAGCTTAGAGTTTAGAGGGATGAGCTCCTACGAGCAGTACTTC
CASSLEFRGMSSYEQYF
>15|TRBJ2-7|few|-|TRBV6-5
TGTGCCAGCACCCATGGGGGCTCCCAGTCTTACGAGCAGTACTTC
CASTHGGSQSYEQYF
>12|TRBJ2-7|-|TRBD2|TRBV7-9
TGTGCCAGCTCCGGACTAGCCCTCGAGCAGTACTTC
CASSGLALEQYF
>12|TRBJ2-7|-|-|TRBV6-6
TGTGCCAGCAGCGACGTCTCCTACGAGCAGTACTTC
CASSDVSYEQYF
>14|TRBJ2-1|-|TRBD2|TRBV2
TGTGCCAGCCGGACTAGCGGGAGCTACAATGAGCAGTTCTTC
CASRTSGSYNEQFF
>12|TRBJ1-2|-|-|TRBV29-1
TGCAGCGTTGTGGCAGGGAATTATGGCTACACCTTC
CSVVAGNYGYTF
>15|TRBJ2-7|few|TRBD2|TRBV4-1
TGCGCCAGCAGCCAGGGAGGGAGAGGATACTACGAGCAGTACTTC
CASSQGGRGYYEQYF
>14|TRBJ1-6|-|-|TRBV27
TGTGCCAGCGCCCGCGTGGGCGTCAACTCACCCCTCCACTTT
CASARVGVNSPLHF
>14|TRBJ1-5|-|-|TRBV6-2/TRBV6-3
TGTGCCAGCAGTTACTCGGTAGGGAATCAGCCCCAGCATTTT
CASSYSVGNQPQHF
>12|TRBJ2-7|-|-|TRBV28
TGTGCCAGCAGTTTACTAGCGATCGAGCAGTACTTC
CASSLLAIEQYF
>19|TRBJ2-7|-|-|TRBV1
TGCACCAGCAGCCAAGATCCCCCGGCTAGCGGGCCCTCCTACTACGAGCAGTACTTC
CTSSQDPPASGPSYYEQYF
>13|TRBJ2-5|-|-|TRBV7-9
TGTGCCAGCAGCTTGTCAGCTCCCGAGACCCAGTACTTC
CASSLSAPETQYF
>13|TRBJ1-1|-|-|TRBV5-6
TGTGCCAGCAGCTGGACAGAGAACACTGAAGCTTTCTTT
CASSWTENTEAFF
>15|TRBJ2-3|-|-|TRBV27
TGTGCCAGCAGTTTTTCGGGATGGGGAAGGGATACGCAGTATTTT
CASSFSGWGRDTQYF
>15|TRBJ2-7|-|-|TRBV11-2
TGTGCCAGCACCCCATACGGCACAGGGTACTACGAGCAGTACTTC
CASTPYGTGYYEQYF
>16|TRBJ2-7|-|TRBD2|TRBV2
TGTGCCAGCAGAGGACTAGCGGGCGGGAGCTCCTACGAGCAGTACTTC
CASRGLAGGSSYEQYF
>14|TRBJ2-1|-|TRBD2|TRBV10-3
TGTGCCGCCGCGGTAGCGGGAGGTTTTGCTGAGCAGTTCTTC
CAAAVAGGFAEQFF
>15|TRBJ2-1|-|TRBD1|TRBV4-1
TGCGCCAGCCGCCCTCCTATTACAGGGGTTCTGTTGCAGTTCTTC
CASRPPITGVLLQFF
>14|TRBJ2-4|-|-|TRBV27
TGTGCCAGCAGTTTATGGGGCCCCTGGGACATTCAGTACTTC
CASSLWGPWDIQYF
>16|TRBJ1-1|-|-|TRBV6-6
TGTGCCAGCAGTTACTTATTCGGTGCGGGAAGGGAGAGGGTTTTCTTT
CASSYLFGAGRERVFF
>13|TRBJ2-1|-|TRBD1|TRBV27
TGTGCCAGTACAGGGGTACTATTCAATGAGCAGTTCTTC
CASTGVLFNEQFF
>14|TRBJ2-1|-|TRBD2|TRBV3-1
TGTGCCAGCACCCCGGGACTAGCAGGCAATGAGCAGTTCTTC
CASTPGLAGNEQFF
>15|TRBJ2-7|-|TRBD1|TRBV7-9
TGTGCCAGCAGCATAGACAGGGAATATCTCTACGAGCAGTACTTC
CASSIDREYLYEQYF
>12|TRBJ2-7|-|-|TRBV12-3/TRBV12-4
TGTGCCAGCAGTTTAGTCCCCTACGAGCAGTACTTC
CASSLVPYEQYF
>21|TRBJ2-6|once|-|TRBV5-1
TGCGCCAGCAGCTTTCGTCCCGTTTGGGCCACACTAGCTCTTGGGGCCAACGTCCTGACTTTC
CASSFRPVWATLALGANVLTF
>15|TRBJ2-7|-|-|TRBV4-1
TGCGCCAGCAGCCAAAAAGGGGGGGGACCCTACGAGCAGTACTTC
CASSQKGGGPYEQYF
>15|TRBJ1-5|-|-|TRBV9
TGTGCCAGCAGCGTAGATGGGGGACCGGGTCAGCCCCAGCATTTT
CASSVDGGPGQPQHF
>15|TRBJ2-3|-|TRBD1|TRBV5-1
TGCGCCAGCAACACAGGGGGCGCAGCTAAAGATACGCAGTATTTT
CASNTGGAAKDTQYF
>14|TRBJ2-1|once|-|TRBV3-1
TGTGCCAGCAGCCAAGCACCAGCCGGGCTTGAGCAGTTCTTC
CASSQAPAGLEQFF
>12|TRBJ1-5|-|-|TRBV28
TGTGCCAGCAGTTCCTTCGATCAGCCCCAGCATTTT
CASSSFDQPQHF
>15|TRBJ2-1|-|TRBD2|TRBV5-1
TGCGCCAGCAGCCCGGGACTAGCGCTAAAGAATGAGCAGTTCTTC
CASSPGLALKNEQFF
>17|TRBJ2-1|-|TRBD2|TRBV7-9
TGTGCCAGCAGCTCAGATGTCCTAGCGGGAGGCGTCGGTGAGCAGTTCTTC
CASSSDVLAGGVGEQFF
>17|TRBJ2-1|once|TRBD2|TRBV9
TGTGCCAGCAGCGTAGAAGGTAGCGGGATTTCCTACAATGAGCAGTTCTTC
CASSVEGSGISYNEQFF
>16|TRBJ2-2|-|TRBD2|TRBV9
TGTGCCAGCAGCCCTAGACAGCGGGGATACACCGGGGAGCTGTTTTTT
CASSPRQRGYTGELFF
>15|TRBJ1-1|-|-|TRBV18
TGTGCCAGCTCACCCTTAGGGGCCCAAAACACTGAAGCTTTCTTT
CASSPLGAQNTEAFF
>17|TRBJ2-7|few|TRBD1|TRBV23-1
TGCGCCAGCAGTCAACTCCGACAGGGGCGAAAACCCTACGAGCAGTACTTC
CASSQLRQGRKPYEQYF
>13|TRBJ2-4|-|TRBD1|TRBV2
TGTGCCAGCCTTATAACAGGGGAAAACATTCAGTACTTC
CASLITGENIQYF
>16|TRBJ2-1|-|TRBD1|TRBV4-2
TGTGCCAGCAGCCAACTACCGGGACAGGCATACAATGAGCAGTTCTTC
CASSQLPGQAYNEQFF
>17|TRBJ1-1|-|-|TRBV25-1
TGTGCCAGCAGTGAATATAAGGGGAATCTAGAAGACACTGAAGCTTTCTTT
CASSEYKGNLEDTEAFF
>15|TRBJ2-1|once|TRBD2|TRBV29-1
TGCAGCGTTGACGAGACTAGCGGTACCTACAATGAGCAGTTCTTC
CSVDETSGTYNEQFF
>15|TRBJ1-6|-|TRBD1|TRBV13
TGTGCCAGCAGCACTCGACAGGGGGCGGATTCACCCCTCCACTTT
CASSTRQGADSPLHF
>14|TRBJ2-2|-|-|TRBV2
TGTGCCAGCTTGAGATCTGCCTTGAGCGGAGAGCTGTTTTTT
CASLRSALSGELFF
>14|TRBJ2-7|-|TRBD2|TRBV28
TGTTCCTCTCACGGGCGGGAGACCTCCTACGAGCAGTACTTC
CSSHGRETSYEQYF